This TCR beta chain is drawn from a study of shared clonotypes between healthy human individuals. On the study more broadly: Serving as donors were a couple of women and a few men, whose ages spanned 18 to 49. CD8 memory received one plate per donor, CD8 naive two, CD4 memory three and CD4 naive three.

Per the germline V gene, CDR1 is LNHDA and CDR2 is SQIVND (reference sequence). Trimming shortened V by 4 bases and J by 1 base, and 4 bases separated the two germline ends. The CDR3 extends over 12 amino acids. Broader study findings: Donor scarcity curtailed the genetic and exposure-history diversity represented herein.

Data came from immunoSEQ multiplex PCR; TCRdb stores just in-frame clones and leaves some out. Seen here are 980,000 or so clones, more than 75% observed once, and the top ten hold around 1.5%. On this clone: Its antigen is still unknown. The same CDR3 arises from other DNA sequences in this sample as well.

The healthy adult donors were HIV-negative and reported no recent acute infections or vaccinations. The clonotype comes from a young man in good health. The sequencing sample was made of memory CD4+ T cells sorted from blood. Subset noted: CD45RA-negative fraction. V usage is TRBV19 and J usage is TRBJ1-1; D unresolved. The DNA of the CDR3 is TGTGCCAGTAGTAGGACGAACACTGAAGCTTTCTTT. This codes for CASSRTNTEAFF. The complete variable domain, with remaining parts taken from reference TRBV19 and TRBJ1-1, reads DGGITQSPKYLFRKEGQNVTLSCEQNLNHDAMYWYRQDPGQGLRLIYYSQIVNDFQKGDIAEGYSVSREKKESFPLTVTSAQKNPTAFYLCASSRTNTEAFFGQGTRLTVV.